These 26 T cell receptor beta chains share one sample of origin, sequenced in a study of T cells in Graves' hyperthyroidism and ophthalmopathy. The CDR3 regions of TCR beta were amplified from RNA transcripts. An initial round of RT-PCR targeting the TCR CDR3 relied on the HTBI primer set. TCRdb re-called the multiplex PCR reads with MiXCR, one entry per CDR3 protein. Here the sample spans roughly 100,000 distinct CDR3 sequences, about half being singletons. Sequencing input: blood. Source of these receptors: a man aged 35-49 years with Graves' hyperthyroidism.

Details on this clonotype: This may be a read error, as it is one base from a much larger clone. The chain carries TRBV4-1 and TRBJ2-7; 8 positions match TRBD1. This CDR3 region has 17 residues. From germline, CDR1 is MGHRA and CDR2 YSYEKL. CDR3 nucleotide sequence: TGCGCCAGCAGCCAAGGGTGGGGAGGCAGGGGGCAGGTTGAGCAGTGCTTC. Its translation is CASSQGWGGRGQVEQCF.

The genes are TRBV24-1 and TRBJ2-1, with D hard to call. V was clipped by 7 bases and J by 3 bases, with 15 bases between them. The CDR3 is made up of 15 amino acids. Germline V gene sequence: CDR1 KGHDR, CDR2 SFDVKD. The CDR3 nucleotides are TGTGCCACCAGAGATCCAGGTCCCAGCTACAATGAGCAGTTCTTC. Amino acids: CATRDPGPSYNEQFF.

Comment on this clonotype: A much larger clonotype is one base distant, so this may be a read error. Given the absence of the conserved phenylalanine or tryptophan at the CDR3 end, a read error is likely. V usage is TRBV20-1 and J usage is TRBJ1-1; possible D gene TRBD1, 6 bases. Germline V lookup: CDR1 DFQATT, CDR2 SNEGSKA (reference sequence). Trimming pared 3 bases from V and 3 bases from J, leaving 14 bases between. This CDR3 region has 14 residues. Here the CDR3 reads CSARYLDSHTEAFS. The CDR3 DNA is TGCAGTGCTAGGTACTTGGACAGCCACACTGAAGCTTTCTCT.

This clonotype was observed at least ten times. The chain uses TRBV20-1 and TRBJ2-2, with 10 nucleotides matching TRBD2. The germline gives CDR1 DFQATT, CDR2 SNEGSKA (reference sequence). V gave up 3 bases and J gave up 5 bases; unmatched junction bases: 9. This CDR3 contains 16 residues. DNA of the CDR3: TGCAGTGCTAGGAACCCTAGCGGGGGTCGGACCGGGGAGCTGTTTTTT. Amino acids: CSARNPSGGRTGELFF.

There are many counts of this clonotype. The V gene is TRBV5-1, the J gene TRBJ1-1, with D perhaps TRBD1 (6 bases). Germline values: CDR1 SGHRS, CDR2 YFSETQ. The CDR3 covers 13 residues. Trimming stripped 5 bases from V and 9 bases from J, with 17 bases between. The CDR3 coding sequence is TGCGCCAGCAGTGGGGGGCCAGGGGCCCAAGCTTTCTTT. Its translation: CASSGGPGAQAFF.

This clonotype came up many times. The chain carries TRBV4-3 and TRBJ2-3; a weak D match, TRBD2 (5 bases). Trimming shortened V by 0 bases and J by 5 bases, and 6 bases separated the two germline ends. The CDR3 is 13 amino acids. Germline V CDR1 and CDR2: LGHNA, YSLEER. This CDR3 is CASSQEAGDTQYF. The DNA for the CDR3 is TGCGCCAGCAGCCAAGAGGCGGGAGATACGCAGTATTTT.

The count of this clonotype is one. A junction end diverges from the germline sequence, so it may reflect a read error. The rearrangement links TRBV11-1 to TRBJ1-1; D not certain. The CDR3 runs 16 residues. Germline V gene lookup returns CDR1 SGHAT and CDR2 FQDESV (reference sequence). In DNA form, the CDR3 reads TGCGCCAGCAGCTTGGCTTCGACCCCGGGTGTTACTGAAGCTTTCTTT. Amino acids: CASSLASTPGVTEAFF.

This clonotype was recorded a few times. The rearrangement joins TRBV20-1 to TRBJ2-7; TRBD2 matches 7 bases. The CDR3 has 15 residues. J gave up 4 bases and V 3 bases, and 12 bases lay outside the gene matches. Germline V gene data show CDR1 as DFQATT and CDR2 as SNEGSKA (reference sequence). CDR3 sequence: CSARGVSGWGYEQYF. The CDR3 nucleotides are TGCAGTGCTAGGGGGGTTAGCGGGTGGGGGTACGAGCAGTACTTC.

Points on this clonotype: At one end the junction does not follow the germline gene, possibly because of a read error. The rearrangement uses TRBV9 and TRBJ2-1; D is possibly TRBD2 (6 bases). CDR3 length: 16 amino acids. Germline-derived CDR1 and CDR2 are SGDLS and YYNGEE. The CDR3 loop reads CACSVDSLARSNEQLF. The CDR3, as DNA: TGTGCCTGCAGCGTAGACTCTCTAGCGCGCTCCAATGAGCAGCTCTTC.

This clonotype was seen repeatedly, ten times or more. The chain combines TRBV19 with TRBJ1-2; TRBD1 might be the D (5 bases). The V gene's germline CDR1 is LNHDA and CDR2 SQIVND (reference sequence). Trimming pared 3 bases from V and 5 bases from J, leaving 16 bases between. This CDR3 spans 15 amino acids. CDR3: CASSIDPPGRYGYTF. DNA of the CDR3: TGTGCCAGTAGTATCGACCCCCCAGGGAGATATGGCTACACCTTC.

This clonotype was observed at least ten times. The V gene is TRBV10-3, the J gene TRBJ1-2; maybe TRBD1 (5 bases). Germline-derived CDR1 and CDR2 are ENHRY and SYGVKD. The V and J ends lost 4 bases and 3 bases respectively, with 15 bases between them. The CDR3 is 15 amino acids. CDR3 in amino acids: CAISVGTELYYGYTF. The CDR3 region has the DNA TGTGCCATCAGTGTGGGGACGGAGTTATACTATGGCTACACCTTC.

Ten or more counts support this clonotype. The CDR3 reads CASSHTGGDGYTF. The CDR3, as DNA: TGTGCCAGCAGCCATACAGGGGGGGATGGCTACACCTTC. This sequence joins TRBV7-9 and TRBJ1-2, with 8 nucleotides matching TRBD1. CDR1 and CDR2 (germline): SEHNR, FQNEAQ (reference sequence). The ends lost 5 bases at V and 6 bases at J; junction bases unmatched: 5. The CDR3 extends over 13 amino acids. Full variable domain (outside the CDR3, taken from reference TRBV7-9 and TRBJ1-2): DTGVSQNPRHKITKRGQNVTFRCDPISEHNRLYWYRQTLGQGPEFLTYFQNEAQLEKSRLLSDRFSAERPKGSFSTLEIQRTEQGDSAMYLCASSHTGGDGYTFGSGTRLTVV.

This clonotype was observed at least ten times. The CDR3 nucleotides read TGTGCCAGCAGCTTATTGGTTACTAGCGGGATCAATGAGCAGTTCTTC. Protein sequence: CASSLLVTSGINEQFF. V usage is TRBV11-2 and J usage is TRBJ2-1; 10 bases map to TRBD2. This CDR3 is built from 16 residues. The V segment lost 2 bases and the J segment 6 bases; nucleotides outside the gene matches: 7. The V gene's germline CDR1 is SGHAT and CDR2 FQNNGV. The complete variable domain, with remaining parts taken from reference TRBV11-2 and TRBJ2-1, reads EAGVAQSPRYKIIEKRQSVAFWCNPISGHATLYWYQQILGQGPKLLIQFQNNGVVDDSQLPKDRFSAERLKGVDSTLKIQPAKLEDSAVYLCASSLLVTSGINEQFFGPGTRLTVL.

At least ten counts were recorded for this clonotype. The V call is TRBV5-1, the J call TRBJ1-2, with 7 nucleotides matching TRBD1. In germline, CDR1 is SGHRS, CDR2 YFSETQ. The CDR3 has 15 residues. V lost 4 bases and J lost 4; bases outside the gene matches: 10. This CDR3 is CASSLRQGSGYGYTF. CDR3 DNA sequence: TGCGCCAGCAGCCTCCGACAGGGAAGCGGCTATGGCTACACCTTC. Full variable domain (remainder filled in from reference TRBV5-1 and TRBJ1-2): KAGVTQTPRYLIKTRGQQVTLSCSPISGHRSVSWYQQTPGQGLQFLFEYFSETQRNKGNFPGRFSGRQFSNSRSEMNVSTLELGDSALYLCASSLRQGSGYGYTFGSGTRLTVV.

The chain employs TRBV10-1 and TRBJ1-1, with D maybe TRBD1 (5 bases). The CDR3 sequence is 14 residues long. Per the germline V gene, CDR1 is WNHNN and CDR2 is SYGVQD (reference sequence). V lost 2 bases, J lost 2 bases, and 9 bases lay in between. The CDR3 coding sequence is TGCGCCAGCAGTGAGGCAGGGATTAACACTGAAGCTTTCTTT. Protein: CASSEAGINTEAFF.

The chain joins TRBV29-1 to TRBJ2-5, with TRBD2 matching over 12 bases. The CDR3 length is 14 residues. In germline, CDR1 is SQVTM, CDR2 ANQGSEA. CDR3 in amino acids: CSYMGLAGWETQYF. The CDR3 bases are TGCAGTTACATGGGACTAGCGGGTTGGGAGACCCAGTACTTC.

As concerns this clonotype: One end of the junction fails to match germline, which may point to a read error. V usage is TRBV19 and J usage is TRBJ2-7; tentatively, D is TRBD2 (6 bases). The CDR3 sequence is 14 residues long. Germline lookup yields CDR1 LNHDA and CDR2 SQIVND (reference sequence). The CDR3 DNA is TGTGCCAGCAGTATTAACGGGCGGGAAGGCGAGCAGTACTTC. Its translation: CASSINGREGEQYF.

This clonotype was detected many times. The chain joins TRBV12-3 or TRBV12-4 to TRBJ2-7, with D tentatively TRBD1 or TRBD2 (5 bases each). Trimming took 2 bases from V and 4 from J, leaving 12 bases between them. This CDR3 spans 14 amino acids. In DNA, the CDR3 is TGTGCCAGCAGTTTACGAGGGACGACATACGAGCAGTACTTC. The encoded protein is CASSLRGTTYEQYF.

The gene calls are TRBV5-4 and TRBJ2-3, with TRBD2 matching over 7 bases. The V gene end was trimmed by 4 bases and the J gene end by 3 bases; junction bases not matched to a gene: 11. This CDR3 contains 16 residues. Germline CDR1 and CDR2: SGHNT and YYREEE (reference sequence). CDR3 nucleotides: TGTGCCAGCAGCCAAGCGCGCGGGGGAAGAACAGATACGCAGTATTTT. It codes for CASSQARGGRTDTQYF. Using reference TRBV5-4 and TRBJ2-3 for the parts outside the CDR3, the full variable domain is ETGVTQSPTHLIKTRGQQVTLRCSSQSGHNTVSWYQQALGQGPQFIFQYYREEENGRGNFPPRFSGLQFPNYSSELNVNALELDDSALYLCASSQARGGRTDTQYFGPGTRLTVL.

This clonotype was picked up a small number of times. The chain carries TRBV28 and TRBJ2-3; D is undetermined. The CDR3 extends over 11 amino acids. V shed 6 bases and J shed 9 bases, with 10 bases lying between them. Germline values: CDR1 MDHEN, CDR2 SYDVKM. The CDR3 spells CASSFRSTQYF. The CDR3 DNA sequence: TGTGCCAGCAGCTTCCGTTCAACGCAGTATTTT.

This sequence joins TRBV24-1 and TRBJ2-5, with 8 bases that match TRBD1. The J segment lost 2 bases and the V segment lost 9 bases, leaving 4 bases of the junction unmatched. This CDR3 comprises 13 residues. Germline assignment: CDR1 KGHDR and CDR2 SFDVKD. The CDR3 spells CATLHRGQETQYF. CDR3 nucleotide sequence: TGTGCCACCCTTCACAGGGGGCAAGAGACCCAGTACTTC.

The sample holds many counts of this clonotype. This chain connects TRBV6-6 to TRBJ1-2; D possibly corresponds to TRBD1 (5 bases). CDR3 length: 15 amino acids. V was shortened by 5 bases and J by 5 bases, with 18 bases between the two germline ends. Germline V gene sequence: CDR1 MNHNY, CDR2 SVGAGI (reference sequence). In nucleotides, the CDR3 is TGTGCCAGCAGTCGGGACCGGGAATCCAATTATGGCTACACCTTC. Amino acid sequence: CASSRDRESNYGYTF.

The chain has TRBV19 and TRBJ2-1; 10 bases agree with TRBD1. The CDR3 runs to 15 residues. Germline CDR1 LNHDA, CDR2 SQIVND (reference sequence). J lost 4 bases, V lost 6 bases, and 6 bases had no gene match. CDR3 nucleotides: TGTGCCAGTAGGCCCGGGACAGGGGTATACAATGAGCAGTTCTTC. Its translation: CASRPGTGVYNEQFF. Supplemented by reference TRBV19 and TRBJ2-1, the full variable domain reads DGGITQSPKYLFRKEGQNVTLSCEQNLNHDAMYWYRQDPGQGLRLIYYSQIVNDFQKGDIAEGYSVSREKKESFPLTVTSAQKNPTAFYLCASRPGTGVYNEQFFGPGTRLTVL.

This clonotype occurred many times. The chain links TRBV4-1 to TRBJ1-1; no reliable D call. CDR3 length: 14 residues. The V gene lost 0 bases and the J gene lost 2 bases, with 7 bases spanning the gap. Germline V gives CDR1 MGHRA, CDR2 YSYEKL. In DNA form, the CDR3 reads TGCGCCAGCAGCCAAGAAGTCAGAAACACTGAAGCTTTCTTT. This codes for CASSQEVRNTEAFF.

The chain is built from TRBV6-6 and TRBJ1-2; D is uncertain. This CDR3 has 12 residues. V dropped 6 bases and J dropped 8 bases, with 13 bases sitting between them. The germline V gene encodes CDR1 MNHNY and CDR2 SVGAGI (reference sequence). The CDR3 DNA reads as TGTGCCAGCAGACAAGCGGGGTTCGGCTACACCTTC. It specifies CASRQAGFGYTF.

This clonotype was counted ten times or more. This chain connects TRBV19 to TRBJ2-3, with D tentatively TRBD1 (6 bases). V dropped 5 bases and J dropped 2 bases, with 20 bases sitting between them. This CDR3 has 17 amino acids. Germline CDR1 reads LNHDA; CDR2 reads SQIVND (reference sequence). The CDR3 coding sequence is TGTGCCAGTAGTCTCCCAGGACAGATCAGGGCCACAGATACGCAGTATTTT. Amino acids: CASSLPGQIRATDTQYF.